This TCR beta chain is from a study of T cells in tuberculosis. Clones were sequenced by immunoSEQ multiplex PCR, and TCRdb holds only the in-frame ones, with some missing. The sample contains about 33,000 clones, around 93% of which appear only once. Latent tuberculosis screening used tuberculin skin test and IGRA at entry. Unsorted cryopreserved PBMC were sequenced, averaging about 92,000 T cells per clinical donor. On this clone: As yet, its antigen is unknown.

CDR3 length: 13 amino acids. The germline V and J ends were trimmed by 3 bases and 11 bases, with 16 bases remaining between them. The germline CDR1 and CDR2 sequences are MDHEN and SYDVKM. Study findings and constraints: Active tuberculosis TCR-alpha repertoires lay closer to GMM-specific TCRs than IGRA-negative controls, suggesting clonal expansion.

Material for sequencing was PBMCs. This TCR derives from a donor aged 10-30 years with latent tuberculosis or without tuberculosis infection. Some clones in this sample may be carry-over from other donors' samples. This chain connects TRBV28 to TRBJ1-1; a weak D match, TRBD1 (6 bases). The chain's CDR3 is CASSLNEGVRAFF. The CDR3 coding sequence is TGTGCCAGCAGTTTGAATGAGGGGGTTCGGGCTTTCTTT.